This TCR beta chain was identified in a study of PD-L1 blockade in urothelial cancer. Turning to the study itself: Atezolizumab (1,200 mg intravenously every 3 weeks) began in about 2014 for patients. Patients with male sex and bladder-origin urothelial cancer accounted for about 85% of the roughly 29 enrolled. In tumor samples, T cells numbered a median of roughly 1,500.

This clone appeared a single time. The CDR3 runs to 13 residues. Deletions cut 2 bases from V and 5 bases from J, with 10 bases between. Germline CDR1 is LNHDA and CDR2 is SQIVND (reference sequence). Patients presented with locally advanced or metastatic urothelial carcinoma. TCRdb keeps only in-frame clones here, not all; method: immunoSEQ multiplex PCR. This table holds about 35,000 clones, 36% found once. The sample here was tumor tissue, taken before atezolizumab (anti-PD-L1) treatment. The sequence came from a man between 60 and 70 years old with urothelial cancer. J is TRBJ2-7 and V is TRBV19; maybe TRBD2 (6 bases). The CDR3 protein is CASSIFGGDEQYF. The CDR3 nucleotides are TGTGCCAGTAGTATATTCGGAGGGGACGAGCAGTACTTC.